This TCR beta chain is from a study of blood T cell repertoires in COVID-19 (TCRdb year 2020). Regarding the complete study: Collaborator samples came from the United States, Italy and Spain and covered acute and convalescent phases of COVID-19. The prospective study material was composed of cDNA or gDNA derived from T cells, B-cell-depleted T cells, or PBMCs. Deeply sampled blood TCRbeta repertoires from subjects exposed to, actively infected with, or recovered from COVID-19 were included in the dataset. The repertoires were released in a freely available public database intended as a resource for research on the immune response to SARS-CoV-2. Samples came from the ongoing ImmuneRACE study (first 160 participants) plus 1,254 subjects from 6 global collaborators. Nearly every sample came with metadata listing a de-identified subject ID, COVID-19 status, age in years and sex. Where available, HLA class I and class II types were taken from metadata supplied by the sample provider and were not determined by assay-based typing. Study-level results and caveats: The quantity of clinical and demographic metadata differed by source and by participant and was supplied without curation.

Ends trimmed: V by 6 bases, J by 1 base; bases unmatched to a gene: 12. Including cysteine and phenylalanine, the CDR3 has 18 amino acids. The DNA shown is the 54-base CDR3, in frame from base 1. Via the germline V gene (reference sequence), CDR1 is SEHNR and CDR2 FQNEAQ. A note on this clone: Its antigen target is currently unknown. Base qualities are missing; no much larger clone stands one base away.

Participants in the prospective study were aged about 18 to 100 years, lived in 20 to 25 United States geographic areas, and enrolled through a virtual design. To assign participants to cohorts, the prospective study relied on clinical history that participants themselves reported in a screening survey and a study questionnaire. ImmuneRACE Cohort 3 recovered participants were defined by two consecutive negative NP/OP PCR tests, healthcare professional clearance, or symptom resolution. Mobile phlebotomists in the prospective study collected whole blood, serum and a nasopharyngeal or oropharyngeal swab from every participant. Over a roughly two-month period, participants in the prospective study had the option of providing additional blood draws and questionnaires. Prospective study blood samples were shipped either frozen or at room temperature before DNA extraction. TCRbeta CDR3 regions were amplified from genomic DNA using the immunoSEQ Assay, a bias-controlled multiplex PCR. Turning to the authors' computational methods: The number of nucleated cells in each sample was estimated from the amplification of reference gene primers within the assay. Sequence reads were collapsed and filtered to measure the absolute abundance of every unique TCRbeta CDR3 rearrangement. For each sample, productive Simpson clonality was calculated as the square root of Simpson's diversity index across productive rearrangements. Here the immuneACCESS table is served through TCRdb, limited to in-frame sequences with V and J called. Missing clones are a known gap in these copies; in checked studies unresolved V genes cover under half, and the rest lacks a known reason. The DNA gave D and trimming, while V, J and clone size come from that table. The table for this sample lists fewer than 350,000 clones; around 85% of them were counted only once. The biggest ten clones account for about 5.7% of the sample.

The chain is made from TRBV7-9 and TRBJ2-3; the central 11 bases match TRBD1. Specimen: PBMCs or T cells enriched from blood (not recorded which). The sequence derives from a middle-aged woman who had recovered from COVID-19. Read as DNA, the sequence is TGTGCCAGCAGTGTACCGGGACAGGGGGAAGACGGCACAGATACGCAGTATTTT. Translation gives CASSVPGQGEDGTDTQYF.